This paragraph reports one T cell receptor (beta chain). The data originate from a study of preoperative IRX-2 immunotherapy in early breast cancer. Sequencing used immunoSEQ multiplex PCR; TCRdb keeps in-frame clones, though not all of them. The sample consists of approximately 100,000 clones, roughly 85% of them appearing once. This CDR3 has 16 residues. Trimming pared 5 bases from V and 2 bases from J, leaving 19 bases between. Germline V gene data show CDR1 as SGHRS and CDR2 as YFSETQ. Sample treatment: preoperative locoregional IRX-2 cytokine immunotherapy. Preoperative locoregional IRX-2 cytokine immunotherapy was tested in the phase Ib source study.

The sequence was collected from a human donor with breast cancer. Sequenced here: tumor tissue, sampled after IRX-2 immunotherapy. J is TRBJ1-1 and V is TRBV5-1; a possible D gene is TRBD1 (6 bases). The DNA for the CDR3 is TGCGCCAGCAGAAGATTGACTAGGGGGGCAAACACTGAAGCTTTCTTT. Protein product: CASRRLTRGANTEAFF.